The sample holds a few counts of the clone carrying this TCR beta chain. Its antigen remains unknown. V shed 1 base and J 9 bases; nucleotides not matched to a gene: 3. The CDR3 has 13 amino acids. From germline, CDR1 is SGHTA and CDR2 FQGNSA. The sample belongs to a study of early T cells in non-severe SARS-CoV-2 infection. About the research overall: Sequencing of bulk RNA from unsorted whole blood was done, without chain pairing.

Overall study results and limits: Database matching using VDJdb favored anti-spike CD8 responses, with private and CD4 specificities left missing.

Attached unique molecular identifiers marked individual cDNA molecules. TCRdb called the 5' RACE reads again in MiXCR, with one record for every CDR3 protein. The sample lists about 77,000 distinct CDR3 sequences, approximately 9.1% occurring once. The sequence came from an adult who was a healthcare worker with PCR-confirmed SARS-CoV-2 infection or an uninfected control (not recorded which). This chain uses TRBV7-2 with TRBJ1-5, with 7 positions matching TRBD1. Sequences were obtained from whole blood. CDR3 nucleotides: TGTGCCAGCAGCTTAGGGGACAGATTGCCCCAGCATTTT. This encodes CASSLGDRLPQHF.